This T cell receptor (beta chain) was profiled in a study of blood T cell repertoires in COVID-19. Study context: Nucleic acid was either cDNA or gDNA, and it came from T cells, B-cell-depleted T cells, or PBMCs.

Original handling: Reference gene primer amplification in the assay estimated nucleated cell counts. TCRdb's copy holds only in-frame clones and misses some; the assay was immunoSEQ multiplex PCR. The D gene and trimming were derived from the DNA, and the V and J assignments and clone size from that table. The data show 100,000 to 150,000 clones, about 81% seen once. It was during active infection that Seattle patients were enrolled and then longitudinally followed. This TCR came from a man aged 25 to 40 with COVID-19, enrolled during active disease. The sequencing input was peripheral blood.

The CDR3 reads CASKDGGSYNSPLHF. The CDR3 DNA reads TGTGCCAGCAAAGACGGCGGCTCCTATAATTCACCCCTCCACTTT. The chain is built from TRBV2 and TRBJ1-6; D gene unclear. The V end lost 7 bases, the J end lost 0 bases, and 10 bases lay between the germline ends. The germline V gene encodes CDR1 SNHLY and CDR2 FYNNEI. This CDR3 spans 15 amino acids.